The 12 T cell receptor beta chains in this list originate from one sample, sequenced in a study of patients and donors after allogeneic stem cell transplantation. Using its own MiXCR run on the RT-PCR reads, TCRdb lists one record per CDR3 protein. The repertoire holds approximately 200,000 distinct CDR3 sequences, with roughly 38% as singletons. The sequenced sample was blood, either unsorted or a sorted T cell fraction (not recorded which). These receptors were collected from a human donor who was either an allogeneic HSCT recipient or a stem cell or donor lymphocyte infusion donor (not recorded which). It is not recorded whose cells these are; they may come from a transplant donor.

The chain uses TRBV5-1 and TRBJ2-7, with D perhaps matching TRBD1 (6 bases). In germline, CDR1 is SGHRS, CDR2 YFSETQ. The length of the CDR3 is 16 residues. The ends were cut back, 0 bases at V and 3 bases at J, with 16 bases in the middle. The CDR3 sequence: CASSLVTDRHLYEQYF. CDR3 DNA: TGCGCCAGCAGCTTGGTGACGGACAGACACCTCTACGAGCAGTACTTC.

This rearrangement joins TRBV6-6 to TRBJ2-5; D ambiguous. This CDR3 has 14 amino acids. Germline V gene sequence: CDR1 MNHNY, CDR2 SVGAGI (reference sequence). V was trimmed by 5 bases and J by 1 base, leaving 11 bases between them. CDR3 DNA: TGTGCCAGCAGTCCTAGGGCCGGCCAAGAGACCCAGTACTTC. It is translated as CASSPRAGQETQYF.

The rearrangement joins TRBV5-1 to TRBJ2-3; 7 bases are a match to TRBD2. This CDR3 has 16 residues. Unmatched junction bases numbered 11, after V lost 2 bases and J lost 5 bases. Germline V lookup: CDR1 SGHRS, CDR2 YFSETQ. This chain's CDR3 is CASSFGGVGNGDTQYF. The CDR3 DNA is TGCGCCAGCAGCTTTGGGGGGGTCGGTAACGGAGATACGCAGTATTTT.

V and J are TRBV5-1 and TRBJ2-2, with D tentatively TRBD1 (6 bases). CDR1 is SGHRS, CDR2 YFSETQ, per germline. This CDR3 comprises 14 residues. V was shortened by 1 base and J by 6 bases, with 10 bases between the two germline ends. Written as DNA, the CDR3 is TGCGCCAGCAGCTTGAATCAGGGGCCCGGGGAGCTGTTTTTT. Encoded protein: CASSLNQGPGELFF. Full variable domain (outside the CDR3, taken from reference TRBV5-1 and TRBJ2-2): KAGVTQTPRYLIKTRGQQVTLSCSPISGHRSVSWYQQTPGQGLQFLFEYFSETQRNKGNFPGRFSGRQFSNSRSEMNVSTLELGDSALYLCASSLNQGPGELFFGEGSRLTVL.

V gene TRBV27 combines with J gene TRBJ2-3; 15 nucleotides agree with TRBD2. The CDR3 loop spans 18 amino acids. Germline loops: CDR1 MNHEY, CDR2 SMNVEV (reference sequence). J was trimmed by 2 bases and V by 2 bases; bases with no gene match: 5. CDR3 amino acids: CASSLGLAGGRLTDTQYF. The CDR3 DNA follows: TGTGCCAGCAGTTTAGGACTAGCGGGGGGGCGTCTCACAGATACGCAGTATTTT.

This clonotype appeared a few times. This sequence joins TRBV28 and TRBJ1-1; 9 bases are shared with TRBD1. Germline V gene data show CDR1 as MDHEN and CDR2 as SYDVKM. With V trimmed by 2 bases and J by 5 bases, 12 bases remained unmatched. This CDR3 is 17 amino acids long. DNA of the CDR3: TGTGCCAGCAGTTTACCCACAGGGGGCGATTTAGTGACTGAAGCTTTCTTT. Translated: CASSLPTGGDLVTEAFF.

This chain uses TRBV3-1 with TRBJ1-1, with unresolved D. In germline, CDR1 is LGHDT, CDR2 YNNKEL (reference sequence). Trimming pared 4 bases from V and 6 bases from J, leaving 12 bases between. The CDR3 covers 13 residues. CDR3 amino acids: CASSLSRHPEAFF. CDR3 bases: TGTGCCAGCAGCCTGTCCCGTCACCCTGAAGCTTTCTTT.

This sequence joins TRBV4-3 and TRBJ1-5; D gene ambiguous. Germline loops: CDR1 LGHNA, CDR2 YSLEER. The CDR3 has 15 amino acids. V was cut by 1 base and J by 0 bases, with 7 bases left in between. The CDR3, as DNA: TGCGCCAGCAGCCAAGGGCACTTTAGCAATCAGCCCCAGCATTTT. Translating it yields CASSQGHFSNQPQHF.

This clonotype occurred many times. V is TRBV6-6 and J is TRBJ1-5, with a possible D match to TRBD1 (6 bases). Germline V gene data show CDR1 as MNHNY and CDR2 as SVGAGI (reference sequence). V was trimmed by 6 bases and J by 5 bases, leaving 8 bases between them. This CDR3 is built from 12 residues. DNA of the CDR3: TGTGCCAGCAGGGGGGGCGATCAGCCCCAGCATTTT. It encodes CASRGGDQPQHF.

The CDR3 region has the DNA TGCAGTGCTAAGATAGGAAACACCATATATTTT. This gives the protein CSAKIGNTIYF. This chain connects TRBV20-1 to TRBJ1-3; D gene unclear. Germline CDR1 and CDR2: DFQATT and SNEGSKA (reference sequence). This CDR3 is 11 amino acids long. Trimming took off 4 bases at V and 4 bases at J, with 5 bases between the two ends.

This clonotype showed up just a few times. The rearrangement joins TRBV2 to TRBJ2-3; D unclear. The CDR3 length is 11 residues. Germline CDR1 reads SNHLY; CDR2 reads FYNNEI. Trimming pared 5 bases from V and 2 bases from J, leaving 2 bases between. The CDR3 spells CASSSTDTQYF. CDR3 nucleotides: TGTGCCAGCAGTTCCACAGATACGCAGTATTTT.

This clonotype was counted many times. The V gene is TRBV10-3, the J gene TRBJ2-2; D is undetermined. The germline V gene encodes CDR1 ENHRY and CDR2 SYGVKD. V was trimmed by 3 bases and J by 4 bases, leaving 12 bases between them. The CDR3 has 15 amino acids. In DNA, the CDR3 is TGTGCCATCAGTGAAGTCCCGCAGCTCACCGGGGAGCTGTTTTTT. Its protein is CAISEVPQLTGELFF.